The rows below give T cell receptor beta chains drawn from one sample of a study of cytomegalovirus exposure and HLA in healthy donors. Sequencing used immunoSEQ multiplex PCR; TCRdb keeps in-frame clones, though not all of them. The table has 120,000 to 150,000 clones, over 75% seen once. The sequenced sample was PBMCs. All receptors come from a woman younger than 45 in good health and CMV-seronegative. Each CDR3 is given with its conserved first and last residue. A D gene is named only where the DNA matches it firmly. Not every row has a clone size; where given, it reads once, few, many or a size class.

D gene | clone size | J gene | V gene | CDR3 protein | CDR3 DNA
TRBD2 | . | TRBJ2-1 | TRBV2 | CASHPSWEGVGYNEQFF | TGTGCCAGCCACCCCTCGTGGGAGGGAGTGGGGTACAATGAGCAGTTCTTC
. | . | TRBJ1-4 | TRBV7-2 | CASSPQGITNEKLFF | TGTGCCAGCAGCCCACAGGGAATAACTAATGAAAAACTGTTTTTT
. | . | TRBJ2-4 | TRBV5-1 | CASRDSLAKNIQYF | TGCGCCAGCAGGGACAGCCTAGCCAAAAACATTCAGTACTTC
. | few | TRBJ2-1 | TRBV11-3 | CASSLTSDVYNEQFF | TGTGCCAGCAGCTTAACCAGCGACGTTTACAATGAGCAGTTCTTC
. | . | TRBJ1-3 | TRBV7-9 | CASITQGSGNTIYF | TGTGCCAGCATCACCCAGGGATCTGGAAACACCATATATTTT
. | . | TRBJ2-3 | TRBV2 | CASSEARITDTQYF | TGTGCCAGCAGTGAAGCTAGAATCACAGATACGCAGTATTTT
TRBD1 | . | TRBJ2-7 | TRBV7-9 | CSSSRRTGFYEQYF | TGTTCCAGCAGCCGCCGGACAGGGTTCTACGAGCAGTACTTC
. | . | TRBJ2-2 | TRBV2 | CASASENTGELFF | TGTGCCAGCGCCAGCGAGAACACCGGGGAGCTGTTTTTT
TRBD2 | . | TRBJ2-5 | TRBV19 | CASSTGLARETQYF | TGTGCCAGTAGTACGGGACTAGCCAGAGAGACCCAGTACTTC
TRBD1 | . | TRBJ1-1 | TRBV19 | CASSFLTGGDAKAFF | TGTGCCAGTAGTTTTCTTACAGGGGGCGACGCGAAAGCTTTCTTT
TRBD1 | . | TRBJ2-3 | TRBV6-1 | CASSEADRAADTQYF | TGTGCCAGCAGTGAAGCGGACAGGGCAGCAGATACGCAGTATTTT
. | once | TRBJ2-7 | TRBV5-1 | CASSKAGDGGSLREQYF | TGCGCCAGCAGCAAGGCAGGGGATGGGGGTTCCCTACGAGAGCAGTACTTC
TRBD2 | . | TRBJ2-7 | TRBV5-1 | CASSPRTSGMGEQYF | TGCGCCAGCAGCCCCCGGACTAGCGGGATGGGCGAGCAGTACTTC
TRBD1 | . | TRBJ2-7 | TRBV19 | CASSAQGAYSYEQYF | TGTGCCAGTAGTGCACAGGGGGCATACTCCTACGAGCAGTACTTC
TRBD1 | . | TRBJ2-5 | TRBV10-3 | CAISEPDRGQETQYF | TGTGCCATCAGTGAACCCGACAGGGGCCAAGAGACCCAGTACTTC
TRBD1 | . | TRBJ1-1 | TRBV30 | CAWIRTGPEAFF | TGTGCCTGGATCCGGACAGGTCCTGAAGCTTTCTTT
TRBD2 | . | TRBJ2-3 | TRBV10-1 | CASSEPGLATRTDTQYF | TGCGCCAGCAGTGAGCCGGGACTAGCGACCCGCACAGATACGCAGTATTTT
. | . | TRBJ2-2 | TRBV6-1 | CASSGASENTGELFF | TGTGCCAGCAGTGGGGCTAGCGAGAACACCGGGGAGCTGTTTTTT
. | . | TRBJ2-5 | TRBV14 | CASSQARSRDF | TGTGCCAGCAGCCAAGCCCGCTCCCGGGACTTC
TRBD1 | . | TRBJ2-3 | TRBV18 | CASSARGLSTDTQYF | TGTGCCAGCTCAGCCAGGGGGCTTAGCACAGATACGCAGTATTTT
. | . | TRBJ2-7 | TRBV9 | CASSVGGSSYEQYF | TGTGCCAGCAGCGTAGGTGGCAGCTCCTACGAGCAGTACTTC
. | . | TRBJ1-4 | TRBV15 | CATSRDRGTANEKLFF | TGTGCCACCAGCAGAGACAGGGGTACGGCTAATGAAAAACTGTTTTTT
TRBD2 | . | TRBJ2-5 | TRBV6-1 | CASRGGETQYF | TGTGCCAGCAGGGGGGGGGAGACCCAGTACTTC
TRBD1 | . | TRBJ1-2 | TRBV9 | CASSATDWTGSILNYGYTF | TGTGCCAGCAGCGCCACGGACTGGACAGGGAGCATTTTGAACTATGGCTACACCTTC
. | . | TRBJ1-2 | TRBV6-5 | CASRVVWGGYYGYTF | TGTGCCAGCCGCGTTGTCTGGGGAGGCTACTATGGCTACACCTTC
. | . | TRBJ1-3 | TRBV19 | CASSILSRGNTIYF | TGTGCCAGTAGTATCCTCAGTCGTGGAAACACCATATATTTT
TRBD2 | . | TRBJ2-1 | TRBV30 | CAWSQRSGTGNEQFF | TGTGCCTGGAGCCAACGAAGCGGGACCGGCAATGAGCAGTTCTTC
TRBD1 | . | TRBJ2-7 | TRBV4-1 | CASSPEDRATYEQYF | TGCGCCAGCAGCCCGGAGGACAGGGCAACCTACGAGCAGTACTTC
. | once | TRBJ1-1 | TRBV11-2 | CASTPSGARNTEAFF | TGTGCCAGCACTCCAAGCGGGGCCCGGAACACTGAAGCTTTCTTT
. | once | TRBJ2-2 | TRBV5-5 | CASSFTDSTGELFF | TGTGCCAGCAGCTTCACCGACAGCACCGGGGAGCTGTTTTTT
TRBD1 | once | TRBJ1-6 | TRBV30 | CAWSRDRGPKNSPLHF | TGTGCCTGGAGTCGGGACAGGGGGCCGAAAAATTCACCCCTCCACTTT
. | . | TRBJ1-1 | TRBV27 | CASREFQNTEAFF | TGTGCCAGCAGGGAGTTCCAGAACACTGAAGCTTTCTTT
. | . | TRBJ1-1 | TRBV14 | CASSWDTNTEAFF | TGTGCCAGCAGCTGGGACACGAACACTGAAGCTTTCTTT
. | . | TRBJ1-5 | TRBV5-8 | CASSLYAGGHQPQHF | TGTGCCAGCAGCTTGTACGCGGGGGGCCATCAGCCCCAGCATTTT
. | once | TRBJ1-4 | TRBV5-8 | CASSGPNNGGKLFF | TGTGCCAGCAGCGGGCCCAATAACGGGGGAAAACTGTTTTTT
. | . | TRBJ2-3 | TRBV10-3 | CAISPDRLLSTDTQYF | TGTGCCATCAGTCCCGACAGACTCCTAAGCACAGATACGCAGTATTTT
. | few | TRBJ1-3 | TRBV19 | CASSMSAVPGNTIYF | TGTGCCAGTAGTATGTCCGCGGTTCCTGGAAACACCATATATTTT
. | . | TRBJ2-7 | TRBV5-1 | CASSYRTAGVNEQYF | TGCGCCAGCAGCTATAGGACAGCTGGGGTCAACGAGCAGTACTTC
TRBD2 | . | TRBJ2-1 | TRBV5-1 | CASSMRTSGSREQFF | TGCGCCAGCAGCATGAGGACTAGCGGGAGCCGTGAGCAGTTCTTC
. | . | TRBJ1-1 | TRBV30 | CAWSRRRAEAFF | TGTGCCTGGAGTCGCCGCAGGGCTGAAGCTTTCTTT
TRBD2 | . | TRBJ2-1 | TRBV5-6 | CASSFAIELAGAYNEQFF | TGTGCCAGCAGCTTTGCTATCGAACTAGCGGGGGCTTACAATGAGCAGTTCTTC
. | few | TRBJ1-4 | TRBV28 | CASSLLTANEKLFF | TGTGCCAGCAGTTTATTGACAGCGAATGAAAAACTGTTTTTT
TRBD2 | once | TRBJ2-2 | TRBV7-9 | CASSLGTSPGELFF | TGTGCCAGCAGCTTAGGGACTAGCCCCGGGGAGCTGTTTTTT
. | . | TRBJ1-4 | TRBV5-6 | CASSEQGPTNEKLFF | TGTGCCAGCAGCGAACAGGGCCCAACTAATGAAAAACTGTTTTTT
. | . | TRBJ2-2 | TRBV2 | CASIRGRGTGELFF | TGTGCCAGCATTAGGGGCAGGGGTACCGGGGAGCTGTTTTTT
. | . | TRBJ1-1 | TRBV6-1 | CASSAGLTEAFF | TGTGCCAGCAGTGCTGGGCTCACTGAAGCTTTCTTT